This TCR beta chain originates from a study of T cell clones after liver transplantation. Between the trimmed V and J ends, which lost 5 bases and 2 bases, there was a span of 6 bases. Germline assignment: CDR1 SEHNR and CDR2 FQNEAQ (reference sequence). The CDR3 consists of 12 residues. Clones were sequenced by immunoSEQ multiplex PCR, and TCRdb holds only the in-frame ones, with some missing. The sample consists of tens of thousands of clones, 84% of them appearing once. This clonotype was sampled from a human patient who received a liver transplant. Some T cells may trace back to the graft donor. The starting material was CD4+ T cells from blood, obtained roughly 48 months after liver transplant. The V and J genes are TRBV7-9 and TRBJ1-2; the D is unclear. The CDR3 loop is CASSGLNYGYTF. DNA for the CDR3: TGTGCCAGCAGCGGTCTGAACTATGGCTACACCTTC.